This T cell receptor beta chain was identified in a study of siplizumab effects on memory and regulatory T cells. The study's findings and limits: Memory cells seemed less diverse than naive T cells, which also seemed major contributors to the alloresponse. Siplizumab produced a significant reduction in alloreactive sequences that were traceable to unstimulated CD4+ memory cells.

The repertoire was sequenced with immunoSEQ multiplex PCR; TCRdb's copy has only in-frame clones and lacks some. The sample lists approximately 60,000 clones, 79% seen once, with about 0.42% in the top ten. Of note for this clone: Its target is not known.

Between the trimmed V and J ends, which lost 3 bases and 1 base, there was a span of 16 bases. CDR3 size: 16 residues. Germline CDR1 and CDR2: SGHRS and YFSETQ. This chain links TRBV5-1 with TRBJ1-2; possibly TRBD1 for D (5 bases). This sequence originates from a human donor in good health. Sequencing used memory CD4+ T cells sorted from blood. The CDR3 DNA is TGCGCCAGCAGCTCCGGACGGACGGGGGGTAACTATGGCTACACCTTC. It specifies CASSSGRTGGNYGYTF. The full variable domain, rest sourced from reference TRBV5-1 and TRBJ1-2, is KAGVTQTPRYLIKTRGQQVTLSCSPISGHRSVSWYQQTPGQGLQFLFEYFSETQRNKGNFPGRFSGRQFSNSRSEMNVSTLELGDSALYLCASSSGRTGGNYGYTFGSGTRLTVV.